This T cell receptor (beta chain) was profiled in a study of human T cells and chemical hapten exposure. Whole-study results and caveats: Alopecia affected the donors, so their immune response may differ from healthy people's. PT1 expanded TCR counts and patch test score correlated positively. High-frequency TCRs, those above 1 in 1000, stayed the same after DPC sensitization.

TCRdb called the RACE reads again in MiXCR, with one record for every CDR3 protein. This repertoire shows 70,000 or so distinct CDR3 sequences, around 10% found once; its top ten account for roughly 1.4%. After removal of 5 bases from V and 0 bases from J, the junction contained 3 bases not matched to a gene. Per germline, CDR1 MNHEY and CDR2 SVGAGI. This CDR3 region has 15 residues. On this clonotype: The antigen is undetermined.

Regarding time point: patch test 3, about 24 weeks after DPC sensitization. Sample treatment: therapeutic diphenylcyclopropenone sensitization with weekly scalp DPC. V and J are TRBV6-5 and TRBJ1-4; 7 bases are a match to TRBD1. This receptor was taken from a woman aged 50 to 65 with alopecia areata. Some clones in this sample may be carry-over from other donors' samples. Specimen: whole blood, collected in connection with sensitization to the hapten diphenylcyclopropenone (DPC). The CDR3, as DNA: TGTGCCAGCAGTAGAGGGACAGCAACTAATGAAAAACTGTTTTTT. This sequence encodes CASSRGTATNEKLFF.